The following is a TCR beta chain sequence with its context. The data were taken from a study of OX40 agonist ivuxolimab in advanced cancers. Patients were ineligible given autoimmune disease history or systemic immunosuppression. V dropped 6 bases and J dropped 6; count of bases not matched to a gene: 9. The CDR3 extends over 15 amino acids. The germline V gene has CDR1 MDHEN and CDR2 SYDVKM. The protocol was immunoSEQ multiplex PCR, while the TCRdb copy is restricted to in-frame clones and leaves out a portion. The sample has tens of thousands of clones, around nine tenths seen once; the top ten hold 0.3% to 0.35%.

This specimen consisted of CD4+ or CD8+ T cells sorted from blood, obtained in a trial of the OX40 agonist ivuxolimab. The TCR was taken from an adult with an advanced solid tumor such as melanoma, head and neck, liver or kidney cancer. J is TRBJ2-2 and V is TRBV28; 8 bases agree with TRBD1. The CDR3 DNA follows: TGTGCCAGCAGCCAACCTCAGGGGGCTTCCGGGGAGCTGTTTTTT. It encodes CASSQPQGASGELFF.